The sequence of this TCR beta chain was determined in a study of tumor-infiltrating lymphocytes in primary liver carcinoma. This CDR3 spans 15 amino acids. CDR1 and CDR2 (germline): SGHNT, YENEEA. J gave up 5 bases and V 6 bases, and 11 bases lay outside the gene matches. This clonotype was seen at least ten times. Unsorted whole blood supplied the RNA, and germline DNA was extracted too. Production of TCR beta cDNA used around 0.45 ug total RNA together with a constant-region primer. Generation of the TCR beta libraries relied on three nested multiplex PCR rounds using slightly modified ARM-PCR. TRBV1-TRBV30 forward primers paired with a C-beta reverse primer were used in the first two PCR rounds, which ran approximately 10 cycles each. TCRdb reanalysed the multiplex PCR reads using MiXCR and keeps one entry per CDR3 protein. This table has 250,000 to 350,000 distinct CDR3 sequences, roughly three fifths appearing once.

The sequence derives from a woman aged 30 to 39 with primary liver carcinoma and hepatitis B virus infection. Sequenced sample: peripheral blood. The chain has TRBV11-3 and TRBJ2-3, with 7 positions matching TRBD2. DNA of the CDR3: TGTGCCAGCAGACAAACTAGCGCTTCAGAAGATACGCAGTATTTT. Encoded protein: CASRQTSASEDTQYF.